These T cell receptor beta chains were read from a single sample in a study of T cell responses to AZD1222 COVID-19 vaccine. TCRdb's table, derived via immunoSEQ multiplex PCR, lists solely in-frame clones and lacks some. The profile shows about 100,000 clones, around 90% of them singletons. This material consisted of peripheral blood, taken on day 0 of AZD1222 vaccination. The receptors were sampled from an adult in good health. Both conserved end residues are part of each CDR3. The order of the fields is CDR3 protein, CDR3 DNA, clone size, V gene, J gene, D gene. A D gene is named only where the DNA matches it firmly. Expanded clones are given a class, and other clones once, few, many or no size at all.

CDR3: CASSQAPRSSYEQYF
DNA: TGCGCCAGCAGCCAAGCCCCAAGGAGCTCCTACGAGCAGTACTTC
size: once
V: TRBV4-1
J: TRBJ2-7
D: .

CDR3: CASSRGIAYEQYF
DNA: TGTGCCAGCAGCCGCGGGATTGCCTACGAGCAGTACTTC
size: .
V: TRBV6-1
J: TRBJ2-7
D: .

CDR3: CASSQSWGNQPQHF
DNA: TGTGCCAGCAGCCAATCGTGGGGCAATCAGCCCCAGCATTTT
size: .
V: TRBV3-1/TRBV3-2
J: TRBJ1-5
D: .

CDR3: CATSREAGAAANTGELFF
DNA: TGTGCCACCAGCAGAGAGGCCGGGGCAGCCGCGAACACCGGGGAGCTGTTTTTT
size: .
V: TRBV15
J: TRBJ2-2
D: .

CDR3: CASSLVPSGGAYPLPGELFF
DNA: TGCGCCAGCAGCTTGGTGCCCAGCGGGGGGGCGTACCCGCTCCCAGGGGAGCTGTTTTTT
size: once
V: TRBV5-1
J: TRBJ2-2
D: TRBD2

CDR3: CASRVTDYEQYF
DNA: TGTGCCAGCAGGGTGACAGATTACGAGCAGTACTTC
size: .
V: TRBV28
J: TRBJ2-7
D: .

CDR3: CASSEGVRETGGYTF
DNA: TGTGCCAGCAGCGAGGGTGTCAGGGAAACGGGCGGCTACACCTTC
size: .
V: TRBV9
J: TRBJ1-2
D: .

CDR3: CASSSVFNQPQHF
DNA: TGTGCCAGCAGTTCGGTCTTCAATCAGCCCCAGCATTTT
size: .
V: TRBV28
J: TRBJ1-5
D: .

CDR3: CASSSRISYEQYF
DNA: TGTGCCAGCAGTTCAAGGATTTCCTACGAGCAGTACTTC
size: .
V: TRBV27
J: TRBJ2-7
D: .

CDR3: CASSHPQGGTEAFF
DNA: TGTGCCAGCAGCCACCCGCAGGGAGGAACTGAAGCTTTCTTT
size: once
V: TRBV3-1/TRBV3-2
J: TRBJ1-1
D: .

CDR3: CASSLLGQRYNEQFF
DNA: TGTGCCAGCAGCTTATTAGGACAGCGATACAATGAGCAGTTCTTC
size: .
V: TRBV11-3
J: TRBJ2-1
D: .

CDR3: CASSPYSPGGKNQPQHF
DNA: TGTGCCAGCTCACCATATTCCCCAGGGGGGAAAAATCAGCCCCAGCATTTT
size: few
V: TRBV18
J: TRBJ1-5
D: TRBD1

CDR3: CASSFGGESNQPQHF
DNA: TGTGCCAGCAGCTTCGGAGGGGAGAGCAATCAGCCCCAGCATTTT
size: .
V: TRBV5-8
J: TRBJ1-5
D: .

CDR3: CASSMTSLSAGELFF
DNA: TGCGCCAGCAGCATGACTAGTTTGTCAGCCGGGGAGCTGTTTTTT
size: .
V: TRBV5-1
J: TRBJ2-2
D: .

CDR3: CASSLVSGGTYEQYF
DNA: TGTGCCAGCAGCTTAGTTAGCGGGGGTACCTACGAGCAGTACTTC
size: once
V: TRBV7-2
J: TRBJ2-7
D: TRBD2

CDR3: CASSFLAINTGELFF
DNA: TGTGCCAGCAGTTTCCTAGCCATTAACACCGGGGAGCTGTTTTTT
size: .
V: TRBV27
J: TRBJ2-2
D: .

CDR3: CASSPGGLSDTQYF
DNA: TGTGCCAGCAGCCCGGGGGGACTCTCGGATACGCAGTATTTT
size: once
V: TRBV7-2
J: TRBJ2-3
D: TRBD2

CDR3: CASTWTHNTGELFF
DNA: TGTGCCTCTACCTGGACACATAACACCGGGGAGCTGTTTTTT
size: .
V: TRBV19
J: TRBJ2-2
D: .

CDR3: CASSQGVRNQPQHF
DNA: TGTGCCAGCAGCCAAGGGGTTCGCAATCAGCCCCAGCATTTT
size: .
V: TRBV3-1/TRBV3-2
J: TRBJ1-5
D: .

CDR3: CASSLATGGQPQHF
DNA: TGTGCCAGCAGCTTGGCTACAGGGGGTCAGCCCCAGCATTTT
size: .
V: TRBV5-5
J: TRBJ1-5
D: TRBD1

CDR3: CASSPSGEPQHF
DNA: TGCGCCAGCAGCCCTTCGGGGGAGCCCCAGCATTTT
size: .
V: TRBV5-1
J: TRBJ1-5
D: .

CDR3: CASSQGVTGGNTGELFF
DNA: TGCGCCAGCAGCCAAGGGGTCACAGGGGGCAACACCGGGGAGCTGTTTTTT
size: .
V: TRBV4-1
J: TRBJ2-2
D: TRBD1

CDR3: CASSRVRGAGGNQPQHF
DNA: TGTGCCAGCAGTCGAGTTCGGGGGGCCGGGGGCAATCAGCCCCAGCATTTT
size: .
V: TRBV7-8
J: TRBJ1-5
D: .

CDR3: CASSLRSRAHSSYNSPLHF
DNA: TGTGCCAGCAGCTTACGCTCTAGAGCCCACAGCTCCTATAATTCACCCCTCCACTTT
size: few
V: TRBV11-2
J: TRBJ1-6
D: .

CDR3: CASSYSPGSSTEAFF
DNA: TGTGCCAGCAGTTACTCTCCAGGGAGTAGCACTGAAGCTTTCTTT
size: .
V: TRBV6-5
J: TRBJ1-1
D: .

CDR3: CASGGEGNTIYF
DNA: TGTGCCAGCGGAGGCGAGGGAAACACCATATATTTT
size: .
V: TRBV27
J: TRBJ1-3
D: .

CDR3: CASSYSQNTGELFF
DNA: TGTGCCAGCAGTTACTCCCAGAACACCGGGGAGCTGTTTTTT
size: few
V: TRBV6-5
J: TRBJ2-2
D: .

CDR3: CASSAPLGGDFTYEQYF
DNA: TGTGCCAGCAGTGCCCCCCTCGGAGGGGACTTCACCTACGAGCAGTACTTC
size: .
V: TRBV2
J: TRBJ2-7
D: .

CDR3: CASSAIAGGLAEQFF
DNA: TGTGCCAGCAGCGCTATTGCGGGGGGGCTTGCTGAGCAGTTCTTC
size: .
V: TRBV9
J: TRBJ2-1
D: TRBD2

CDR3: CAISEGTGNQPQHF
DNA: TGTGCCATCAGTGAGGGAACTGGCAATCAGCCCCAGCATTTT
size: .
V: TRBV10-3
J: TRBJ1-5
D: .

CDR3: CASSPPGLAGISEQYF
DNA: TGTGCCAGCTCACCTCCCGGACTAGCGGGAATCTCCGAGCAGTACTTC
size: .
V: TRBV18
J: TRBJ2-7
D: TRBD2

CDR3: CASKAGGEETQYF
DNA: TGCGCCAGCAAGGCAGGGGGCGAAGAGACCCAGTACTTC
size: .
V: TRBV5-1
J: TRBJ2-5
D: TRBD1

CDR3: CASSQGGTGSFADTQYF
DNA: TGTGCCAGCAGCCAAGGCGGGACAGGGAGTTTCGCAGATACGCAGTATTTT
size: .
V: TRBV14
J: TRBJ2-3
D: TRBD1

CDR3: CASSLAGTGSTDTQYF
DNA: TGTGCCAGCAGCTTAGCGGGGACAGGTAGCACAGATACGCAGTATTTT
size: .
V: TRBV7-8
J: TRBJ2-3
D: TRBD1

CDR3: CASSEAGAPLWEQYF
DNA: TGTGCCAGCAGCGAGGCCGGGGCTCCCTTATGGGAGCAGTACTTC
size: .
V: TRBV7-9
J: TRBJ2-7
D: .

CDR3: CATSDMGGPRDEQYF
DNA: TGTGCCACCAGCGATATGGGGGGCCCCCGGGACGAGCAGTACTTC
size: .
V: TRBV15
J: TRBJ2-7
D: .